The T cell receptor beta chain described here comes from a study of blood T cell repertoires in COVID-19. Looking at the study overall: The United States, Italy and Spain provided the acute and convalescent COVID-19 samples. PBMCs, B-cell-depleted T cells, or T cells were the source of the cDNA or gDNA that made up the material.

Losses at the gene ends were 1 base for V and 1 base for J; bases not matched to a gene: 1. Germline V lookup: CDR1 KGHSH, CDR2 LQKENI. The length of the CDR3 is 15 residues. In the original analysis: Amplification of reference gene primers was used by the study to estimate nucleated cell counts. Sequencing was performed with immunoSEQ multiplex PCR; in TCRdb, only in-frame clones are kept and a portion is missing. The V and J calls and clone size come from that table; D and trimming were worked out from the DNA. The data contain roughly 150,000 clones, approximately 80% of them singletons. The material sequenced was peripheral blood. This sequence was found in a man aged 55-75 years with acute or convalescent COVID-19. V and J are TRBV18 and TRBJ1-3; 7 bases line up with TRBD1. For the CDR3, the DNA is TGTGCCAGCTCACCACAGGGGGCTTCTGGAAACACCATATATTTT. This sequence encodes CASSPQGASGNTIYF. Full variable domain (missing parts from reference TRBV18 and TRBJ1-3): NAGVMQNPRHLVRRRGQEARLRCSPMKGHSHVYWYRQLPEEGLKFMVYLQKENIIDESGMPKERFSAEFPKEGPSILRIQQVVRGDSAAYFCASSPQGASGNTIYFGEGSWLTVV.